Detailed here is one T cell receptor beta chain. Per germline, CDR1 SGDLS and CDR2 YYNGEE. The CDR3 spans 14 residues. V was clipped by 4 bases and J by 0 bases; unmatched bases: 3. These data belong to a study of blood T cell repertoires in COVID-19. Study-level information: Some COVID-19 samples were acute and others convalescent; all came from the United States, Italy and Spain. From T cells, B-cell-depleted T cells, or PBMCs came the material, which was cDNA or gDNA.

In the study's own analysis: Estimated nucleated cell counts came from reference gene primer amplification. Repertoires were generated with immunoSEQ multiplex PCR, while TCRdb's copy carries only in-frame clones and drops some. The DNA was the basis for D and trimming; V, J and clone size are from that table. This sample has 40,000 to 65,000 clones, with roughly 84% found just once. The sequence derives from a man aged 70 or older with active COVID-19. The chain employs TRBV9 and TRBJ1-1; 7 positions agree with TRBD1. Sequencing input: peripheral blood. This CDR3 reads CASSTGQLNTEAFF. CDR3 in DNA: TGTGCCAGCAGCACGGGACAGCTGAACACTGAAGCTTTCTTT.